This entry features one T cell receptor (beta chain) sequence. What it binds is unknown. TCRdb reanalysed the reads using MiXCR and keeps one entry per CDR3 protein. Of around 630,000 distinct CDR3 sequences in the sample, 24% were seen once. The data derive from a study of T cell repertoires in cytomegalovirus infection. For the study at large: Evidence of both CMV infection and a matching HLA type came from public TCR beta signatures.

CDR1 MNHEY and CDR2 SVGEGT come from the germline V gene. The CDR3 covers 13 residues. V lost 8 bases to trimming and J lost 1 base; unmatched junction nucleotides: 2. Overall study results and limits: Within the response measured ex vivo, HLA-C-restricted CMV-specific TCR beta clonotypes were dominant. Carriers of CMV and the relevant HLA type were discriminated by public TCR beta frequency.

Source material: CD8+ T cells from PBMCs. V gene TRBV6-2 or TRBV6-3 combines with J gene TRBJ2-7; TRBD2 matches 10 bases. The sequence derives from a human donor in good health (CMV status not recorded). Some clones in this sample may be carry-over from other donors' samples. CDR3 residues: CASQRGGSYEQYV. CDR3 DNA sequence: TGTGCCAGCCAGCGGGGGGGGTCCTACGAGCAGTACGTC.